The clone carrying this T cell receptor beta chain was recorded at least ten times. Its specificity is not known. TCRdb called the RACE reads again in MiXCR, with one record for every CDR3 protein. The sample yields under 120,000 distinct CDR3 sequences, 11% seen once. The entry originates in a study of human T cells and chemical hapten exposure. At the level of the study: Enrolled patients were predominantly female and had alopecia areata, totalis or universalis. Study observations and caveats: Sensitizing to DPC left TCRs with a frequency above 1 in 1000 unaltered. Healthy people's immune response may differ from that of the donors, who had alopecia.

Time point denoted: patch test 1, 2 weeks after DPC sensitization. Described treatment: therapeutic diphenylcyclopropenone sensitization with weekly scalp DPC. Germline loops: CDR1 SNHLY, CDR2 FYNNEI. The CDR3 has 16 residues. Trimming took 6 bases from V and 2 from J, leaving 20 bases between them. Sample: whole blood, taken in connection with sensitization to the hapten diphenylcyclopropenone (DPC). This clonotype was sampled from a woman aged 40 to 55 with alopecia areata. Some clones in this sample may be carry-over from other donors' samples. This sequence joins TRBV2 and TRBJ2-7; TRBD2 might be the D (6 bases). The CDR3 coding sequence is TGTGCCAGCAGGCCTAGGGGAGCGGGCCTAACCTACGAGCAGTACTTC. Its translation is CASRPRGAGLTYEQYF. The variable domain in full, completed from reference TRBV2 and TRBJ2-7, reads EPEVTQTPSHQVTQMGQEVILRCVPISNHLYFYWYRQILGQKVEFLVSFYNNEISEKSEIFDDQFSVERPDGSNFTLKIRSTKLEDSAMYFCASRPRGAGLTYEQYFGPGTRLTVT.